Described below is a single T cell receptor beta chain sequence and its context. Only in-frame clones appear in the TCRdb table, and some are missing; sequencing was by immunoSEQ multiplex PCR. Among about 300,000 clones listed, approximately 84% were seen once. This entry is derived from a study of blood T cell repertoires in COVID-19. Study-level background: The analysed material was cDNA or gDNA that came from T cells, B-cell-depleted T cells, or PBMCs.

Seattle's cohort entered during active infection and was followed longitudinally. Germline CDR1 reads KGHSH; CDR2 reads LQKENI. V was cut by 0 bases and J by 5 bases, with 13 bases left in between. The CDR3 spans 15 residues. The source of this sequence is a human donor with COVID-19, enrolled during active disease. The donor label of this sample is uncertain. The genes are TRBV18 and TRBJ1-1; D is perhaps TRBD1 (6 bases). The sample comprised peripheral blood. DNA of the CDR3: TGTGCCAGCTCACCACCCCCCAGGGGCGCGACTGAAGCTTTCTTT. As protein: CASSPPPRGATEAFF.